This is a list of T cell receptor beta chains from one sample in a study of breast tumors, draining lymph nodes, adjacent tissues. A single record per CDR3 protein comes from TCRdb applying MiXCR to the multiplex PCR reads. In the table there are 120,000 or so distinct CDR3 sequences, just under 20% of which are singletons. The sequenced sample was axillary lymph node tissue. These receptors originate from a female donor with breast cancer. Some clones in this sample may be carry-over from other donors' samples. Both conserved end residues are part of each CDR3. Each record gives: D gene, J gene, clone size, V gene, CDR3 protein, CDR3 DNA. The D gene is left open where the match is weak. Size is omitted from some rows. Given values are once, few, many or a class for expanded clones.

d_call: .; j_call: TRBJ2-2; clone_size: many; v_call: TRBV7-3; cdr3_aa: CASSLNRDGTGELFF; cdr3_nt: TGTGCCAGCAGCTTGAACAGGGACGGCACCGGGGAGCTGTTTTTT
d_call: .; j_call: TRBJ2-4; clone_size: few; v_call: TRBV20-1; cdr3_aa: CSARLQSRAIQYF; cdr3_nt: TGCAGTGCTAGACTCCAATCTAGGGCCATTCAGTACTTC
d_call: .; j_call: TRBJ2-5; clone_size: many; v_call: TRBV5-6; cdr3_aa: CASSLPSIRETQYF; cdr3_nt: TGTGCCAGCAGCTTGCCGAGTATTCGAGAGACCCAGTACTTC
d_call: .; j_call: TRBJ2-2; clone_size: many; v_call: TRBV9; cdr3_aa: CASSVGRTGELFF; cdr3_nt: TGTGCCAGCAGCGTAGGCCGTACCGGGGAGCTGTTTTTT
d_call: .; j_call: TRBJ1-5; clone_size: many; v_call: TRBV7-8; cdr3_aa: CASSWVRGNQPQHF; cdr3_nt: TGTGCCAGCAGCTGGGTAAGGGGCAATCAGCCCCAGCATTTT
d_call: .; j_call: TRBJ2-2; clone_size: few; v_call: TRBV3-1; cdr3_aa: CASSPQRAGELFF; cdr3_nt: TGTGCCAGCAGCCCCCAAAGGGCCGGGGAGCTGTTTTTT
d_call: .; j_call: TRBJ1-5; clone_size: many; v_call: TRBV20-1; cdr3_aa: CSARETISNQPQHF; cdr3_nt: TGCAGTGCCAGGGAAACAATTAGCAATCAGCCCCAGCATTTT
d_call: .; j_call: TRBJ1-3; clone_size: many; v_call: TRBV7-9; cdr3_aa: CASSQSGNTIYF; cdr3_nt: TGTGCCAGCAGCCAAAGTGGAAACACCATATATTTT
d_call: TRBD1; j_call: TRBJ2-7; clone_size: many; v_call: TRBV28; cdr3_aa: CASSSGQVEQYF; cdr3_nt: TGTGCCAGCAGTTCGGGACAGGTCGAGCAGTACTTC
d_call: TRBD1; j_call: TRBJ1-5; clone_size: many; v_call: TRBV20-1; cdr3_aa: CSAKDRVDQPQHF; cdr3_nt: TGCAGTGCTAAGGACAGGGTAGATCAGCCCCAGCATTTT
d_call: TRBD2; j_call: TRBJ2-3; clone_size: many; v_call: TRBV10-3; cdr3_aa: CAISERGADTQYF; cdr3_nt: TGTGCCATCAGTGAGCGGGGGGCAGATACGCAGTATTTT
d_call: TRBD1; j_call: TRBJ1-5; clone_size: .; v_call: TRBV5-6; cdr3_aa: CASSLTGGYSNQPQHF; cdr3_nt: TGTGCCAGCAGCTTGACAGGGGGGTATAGCAATCAGCCCCAGCATTTT
d_call: .; j_call: TRBJ1-1; clone_size: .; v_call: TRBV20-1; cdr3_aa: CSARDYYRGTDTEAFF; cdr3_nt: TGCAGTGCTAGAGATTACTACAGAGGGACGGACACTGAAGCTTTCTTT
d_call: TRBD2; j_call: TRBJ2-5; clone_size: many; v_call: TRBV3-1; cdr3_aa: CASSQRGTSGGAMGETQYF; cdr3_nt: TGTGCCAGCAGCCAGCGAGGGACTAGCGGGGGGGCCATGGGAGAGACCCAGTACTTC
d_call: .; j_call: TRBJ2-7; clone_size: many; v_call: TRBV18; cdr3_aa: CASSQDHGLEQYF; cdr3_nt: TGTGCCAGCTCTCAAGACCATGGCCTCGAGCAGTACTTC
d_call: .; j_call: TRBJ2-3; clone_size: many; v_call: TRBV6-1; cdr3_aa: CAAEGLTDTQYF; cdr3_nt: TGTGCCGCGGAGGGGCTCACAGATACGCAGTATTTT
d_call: TRBD1; j_call: TRBJ1-5; clone_size: few; v_call: TRBV19; cdr3_aa: CASSVRTGGNQPQHF; cdr3_nt: TGTGCCAGTAGTGTCAGGACAGGAGGCAATCAGCCCCAGCATTTT
d_call: .; j_call: TRBJ1-2; clone_size: .; v_call: TRBV7-2; cdr3_aa: CASSLAKQVPGYTF; cdr3_nt: TGTGCCAGCAGCTTAGCGAAGCAGGTCCCTGGCTACACCTTC
d_call: .; j_call: TRBJ2-5; clone_size: many; v_call: TRBV12-3/TRBV12-4; cdr3_aa: CASRGGGRGEETQYF; cdr3_nt: TGTGCCAGCAGGGGGGGGGGCCGGGGGGAAGAGACCCAGTACTTC
d_call: .; j_call: TRBJ1-2; clone_size: many; v_call: TRBV6-4; cdr3_aa: CASSADGNYGYTF; cdr3_nt: TGTGCCAGCAGTGCAGACGGAAACTATGGCTACACCTTC
d_call: .; j_call: TRBJ1-6; clone_size: many; v_call: TRBV7-9; cdr3_aa: CASSSDRSPLHF; cdr3_nt: TGTGCCAGCAGCTCAGACAGATCACCCCTCCACTTT
d_call: TRBD1; j_call: TRBJ2-7; clone_size: many; v_call: TRBV7-3; cdr3_aa: CASSLTGTGGYEQYF; cdr3_nt: TGTGCCAGCAGCTTAACGGGGACAGGGGGCTACGAGCAGTACTTC
d_call: .; j_call: TRBJ1-5; clone_size: many; v_call: TRBV7-6; cdr3_aa: CASSLGTGHQPQHF; cdr3_nt: TGTGCCAGCAGCTTAGGGACTGGTCATCAGCCCCAGCATTTT
d_call: .; j_call: TRBJ1-5; clone_size: many; v_call: TRBV15; cdr3_aa: CATSRIGLKGHSNQPQHF; cdr3_nt: TGTGCCACCAGCAGAATAGGATTGAAGGGCCATAGCAATCAGCCCCAGCATTTT